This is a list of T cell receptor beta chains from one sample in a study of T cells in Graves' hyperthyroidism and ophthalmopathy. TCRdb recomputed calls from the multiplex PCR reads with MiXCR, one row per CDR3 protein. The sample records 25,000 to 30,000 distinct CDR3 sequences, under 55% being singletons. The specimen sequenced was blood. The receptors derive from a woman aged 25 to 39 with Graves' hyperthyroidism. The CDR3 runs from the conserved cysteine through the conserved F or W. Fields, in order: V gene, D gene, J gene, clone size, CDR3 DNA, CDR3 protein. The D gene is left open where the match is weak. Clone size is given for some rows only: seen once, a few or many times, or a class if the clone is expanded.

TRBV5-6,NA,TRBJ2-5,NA,TGTGCCAGCAGCTTGGGTACAGGCTCAGAGACCCAGTACTTC,CASSLGTGSETQYF
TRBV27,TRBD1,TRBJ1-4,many,TGTGCCAGCAGTTTCAGACAGGGAAGGGAAAAACTGTTTTTT,CASSFRQGREKLFF
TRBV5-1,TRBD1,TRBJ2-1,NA,TGCGCCAGCAGCCCTGGACAGGGCACAGATACGCAGTTCTTC,CASSPGQGTDTQFF
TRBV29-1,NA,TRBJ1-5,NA,TGCAGCTTGGGGCCTTATAGCAATCAGCCCCAGCATTTT,CSLGPYSNQPQHF
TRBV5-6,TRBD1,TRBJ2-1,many,TGTGCCAGCACTCGGGACAGGGGGCTGCGCAATGAGCAGTTCTTC,CASTRDRGLRNEQFF
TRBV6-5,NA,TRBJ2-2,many,TGTGCCAGCAGCCGGAAGCCAGGGGGACTGACCGGGGAGCTGTTTTTT,CASSRKPGGLTGELFF
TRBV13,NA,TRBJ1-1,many,TGTGCCAGCAGCTTAGTTAACCGGGCCGCTTTCTTT,CASSLVNRAAFF
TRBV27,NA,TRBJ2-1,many,TGTGCCAGCAGTTGGACGGGTCTGAATGAGCAGTTCTTC,CASSWTGLNEQFF
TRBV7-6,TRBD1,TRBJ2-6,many,TGTGCCAGCAGCGTAGGACAGGGGAACGCTGGGGCCAACGTCCTGACTTTC,CASSVGQGNAGANVLTF
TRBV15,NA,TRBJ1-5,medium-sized,TGTGCCACCAGCAGAGGGGTTACCCAGCCCCAGCATTTT,CATSRGVTQPQHF
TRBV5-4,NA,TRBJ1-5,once,TGTGCCAGCAGCTTGATGGGGTTCCATCAGCCCCAGCTTTTT,CASSLMGFHQPQLF
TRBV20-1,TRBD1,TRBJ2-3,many,TGCAGTGCTAGAGGGGGTCTGGGACAGGGTACAGATACGCAGTATTTT,CSARGGLGQGTDTQYF
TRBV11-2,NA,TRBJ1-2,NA,TGTGCCAGCAGCTTTGAGGTTGCCTATGGCTACACCTTC,CASSFEVAYGYTF
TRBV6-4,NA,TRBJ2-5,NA,TGTGCCAGCAGTGAACTCGACACCGGGAAAGAGACCCAGTACTTC,CASSELDTGKETQYF
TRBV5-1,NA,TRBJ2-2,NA,TGCGTCAGCAGCTTGGAAGGGCAGGGTGGTCTCGCCGGGGAGCTGTTTTTT,CVSSLEGQGGLAGELFF
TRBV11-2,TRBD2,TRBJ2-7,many,TGTGCCAGCAGCTTAGATTATAGCGGGGGGGTCTACGAGCAGTACTTC,CASSLDYSGGVYEQYF
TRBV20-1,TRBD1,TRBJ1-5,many,TGCAGTGCGAGTAGAACAGGGGGGCCCAATCAGCCCCAGCATTTT,CSASRTGGPNQPQHF
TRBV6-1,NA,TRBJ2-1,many,TGTGCCAGCAGCTCAGGGTCCTACAATGAGCAGTTCTTC,CASSSGSYNEQFF
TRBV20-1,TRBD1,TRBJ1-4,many,TGCAGTGCTAGGGGGGGACAGGGGGGTGAAAAACTGTTTTTT,CSARGGQGGEKLFF
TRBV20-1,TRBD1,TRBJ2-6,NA,TGCAGTGTTAGAGAGGTGGGGTCCCAGGACAGGCGAAGCTCTGGGGGCAACGTCCTGACTTTC,CSVREVGSQDRRSSGGNVLTF
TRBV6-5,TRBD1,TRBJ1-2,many,TGTGCCAGCAGTCAAGTAACCGGGACAGGGTCCTATGGCTACACCTTC,CASSQVTGTGSYGYTF
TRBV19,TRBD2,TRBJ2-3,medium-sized,TGTGCCAGTAGTATGTTAGCGGGAGGCACAGATACGCAGTATTTT,CASSMLAGGTDTQYF
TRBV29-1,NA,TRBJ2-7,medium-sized,TGCAGCGTTGAATCACCTAGGGACAAGGTGTACTTC,CSVESPRDKVYF
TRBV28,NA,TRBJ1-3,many,TGTGCCAGCGGCCCCGGTGGAAGAAACACCATATATTTT,CASGPGGRNTIYF
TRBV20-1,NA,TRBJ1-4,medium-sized,TGCAGTGCTAGAGGTATAGAAAAACTGTTTTTT,CSARGIEKLFF